Following are 8 T cell receptor beta chains from one sample sequenced in a study of technical replicates of blood from a few donors. Sequencing was performed with immunoSEQ multiplex PCR; in TCRdb, only in-frame clones are kept and a portion is missing. Of 65,000 to 90,000 clones in the sample, around 93% were seen once. Sequencing was performed on T cells isolated from PBMCs. The source is a human donor in good health.

The rearrangement joins TRBV7-8 to TRBJ2-7, with 8 bases lining up with TRBD1. This CDR3 region has 14 residues. Per germline, CDR1 SGHVS and CDR2 FQNEAQ. After removal of 5 bases from V and 3 bases from J, the junction contained 6 bases not matched to a gene. CDR3 coding DNA: TGTGCCAGCAGCCAAACAGGGGGAAACTACGAGCAGTACTTC. Encoded protein: CASSQTGGNYEQYF.

The chain has TRBV11-3 and TRBJ2-7; possible D gene TRBD1, 6 bases. The CDR3 extends over 15 amino acids. Germline V CDR1 and CDR2: SGHNT, YENEEA. V was trimmed by 5 bases and J by 1 base, leaving 15 bases between them. As DNA, the CDR3 is TGTGCCAGCAGCGACAACAGGGCCTCTTCCTACGAGCAGTACTTC. Translation: CASSDNRASSYEQYF.

This chain connects TRBV5-8 to TRBJ2-4; D remains ambiguous. V was shortened by 2 bases and J by 0 bases, with 6 bases between the two germline ends. This CDR3 is built from 14 residues. Germline V gene lookup returns CDR1 SGHTS and CDR2 YDEGEE. The DNA for the CDR3 is TGTGCCAGCAGCTTCGCGGTAGCCAAAAACATTCAGTACTTC. Translation gives CASSFAVAKNIQYF.

Here the CDR3 DNA reads TGTGCCAGCAGCTTAAAATCCTCAGCTAACTATGGCTACACCTTC. Its protein is CASSLKSSANYGYTF. The rearrangement uses TRBV7-9 and TRBJ1-2; D remains unclear. V shed 2 bases and J shed 0 bases, with 10 bases lying between them. The germline V gene encodes CDR1 SEHNR and CDR2 FQNEAQ (reference sequence). This CDR3 has 15 residues. The full variable domain, its missing parts supplied by reference TRBV7-9 and TRBJ1-2, is DTGVSQNPRHKITKRGQNVTFRCDPISEHNRLYWYRQTLGQGPEFLTYFQNEAQLEKSRLLSDRFSAERPKGSFSTLEIQRTEQGDSAMYLCASSLKSSANYGYTFGSGTRLTVV.

J is TRBJ2-5 and V is TRBV12-5; maybe TRBD2 (5 bases). This CDR3 spans 15 amino acids. Per the germline V gene, CDR1 is LGHNT and CDR2 is FRNRAP. The V gene lost 3 bases and the J gene lost 4 bases, with 15 bases spanning the gap. CDR3 sequence (DNA): TGTGCTAGTGGTTTTAGAACAGTAAGCGGAGAGACCCAGTACTTC. Amino acid sequence: CASGFRTVSGETQYF.

This chain uses TRBV7-8 with TRBJ1-2, with D uncertain. Germline loops: CDR1 SGHVS, CDR2 FQNEAQ. This CDR3 region has 16 residues. V was cut by 5 bases and J by 5 bases, with 21 bases left in between. The CDR3 loop reads CASSPQVKEGRYGYTF. CDR3 bases: TGTGCCAGCAGCCCCCAAGTGAAGGAGGGTAGGTATGGCTACACCTTC.

J is TRBJ2-3 and V is TRBV30, with 9 positions matching TRBD2. V shed 4 bases and J 4 bases; nucleotides not matched to a gene: 9. Looked up from germline, CDR1 is GTSNPN and CDR2 is SVGIG (reference sequence). The CDR3 loop spans 15 amino acids. CDR3 coding DNA: TGTGCCTGGACCGTACTAGGCGGGGGGGCAGATACGCAGTATTTT. Its protein product is CAWTVLGGGADTQYF.

The CDR3 nucleotides are TGTGCCAGCAGTTTAGGGGGGGCCCCCTACGAGCAGTACTTC. It specifies CASSLGGAPYEQYF. The chain joins TRBV27 to TRBJ2-7; D is perhaps TRBD2 (7 bases). Per the germline V gene, CDR1 is MNHEY and CDR2 is SMNVEV (reference sequence). This CDR3 has 14 amino acids. Trimming stripped 2 bases from V and 2 bases from J, with 10 bases between.